This entry features one T cell receptor (beta chain) sequence. The RNA input was about 0.5 to 1 ug, and it was reverse transcribed with random hexamers. The immunoSEQ assay covered 54 Vbeta and 13 Jbeta segments for CDR3. TCRdb redid the calling of the immunoSEQ multiplex PCR reads with MiXCR, one entry per CDR3 protein. The data hold 210,000 or so distinct CDR3 sequences, with about 94% observed a single time. FACS enriched CD8+ TEMRA cells, while bulk CD8+ and CD4+ were negatively isolated. The data originate from a study of CD8 T cells in Susac syndrome. On the study more broadly: Patients with Susac syndrome had blood drawn and were at that point therapy-naive, on corticosteroids, or on intravenous immunoglobulin alone.

V shed 3 bases and J shed 5 bases, with 10 bases lying between them. This CDR3 comprises 13 residues. Looked up from germline, CDR1 is MNHEY and CDR2 is SMNVEV (reference sequence). The sequence came from a human donor with Susac syndrome. The chain couples TRBV27 to TRBJ2-5; D remains unclear. The sequencing input was CD4+ T cells from PBMCs. CDR3 nucleotide sequence: TGTGCCAGCAGTTTCTACCCATTCGAGACCCAGTACTTC. Its protein is CASSFYPFETQYF.